This T cell receptor beta chain was sequenced during a study of shared T cell receptors in the human thymus. Libraries were prepared by immunoSEQ multiplex PCR; TCRdb keeps only in-frame clonotypes and omits some of them. The sample comprises 500,000 to 550,000 clones, 78% of which are singletons, and about 0.013% rests with the top ten. Germline loops: CDR1 SQVTM, CDR2 ANQGSEA. CDR3 length equals 13 residues. Trimming removed 4 bases at V and 5 bases at J, with 14 bases between. The sample was also linked to a second study, of human thymus T cells. That investigation notes: Use of V and J genes seemed skewed within the thymic and blood repertoires.

V usage is TRBV29-1 and J usage is TRBJ2-5; possible D gene TRBD1, 5 bases. Sequencing was done on a sample of thymocytes. The clonotype comes from a boy less than two years old with a congenital heart defect. This chain's CDR3 is CSVATRDGETQYF. DNA for the CDR3: TGCAGCGTTGCCACCAGGGATGGTGAGACCCAGTACTTC.